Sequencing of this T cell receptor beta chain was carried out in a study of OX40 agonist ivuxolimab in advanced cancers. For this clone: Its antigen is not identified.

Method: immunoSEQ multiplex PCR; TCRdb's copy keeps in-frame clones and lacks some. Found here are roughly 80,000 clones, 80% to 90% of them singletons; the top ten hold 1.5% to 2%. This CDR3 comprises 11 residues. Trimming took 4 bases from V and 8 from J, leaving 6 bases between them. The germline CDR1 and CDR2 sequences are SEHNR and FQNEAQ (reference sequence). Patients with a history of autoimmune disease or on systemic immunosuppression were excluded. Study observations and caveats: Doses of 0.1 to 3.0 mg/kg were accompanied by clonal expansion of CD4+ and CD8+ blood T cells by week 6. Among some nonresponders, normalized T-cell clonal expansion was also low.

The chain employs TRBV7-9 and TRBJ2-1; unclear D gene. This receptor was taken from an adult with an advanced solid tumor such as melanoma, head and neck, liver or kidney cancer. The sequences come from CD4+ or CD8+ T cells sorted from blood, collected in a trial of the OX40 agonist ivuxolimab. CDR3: CASSYLDEQFF. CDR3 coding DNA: TGTGCCAGCAGCTATCTTGATGAGCAGTTCTTC.